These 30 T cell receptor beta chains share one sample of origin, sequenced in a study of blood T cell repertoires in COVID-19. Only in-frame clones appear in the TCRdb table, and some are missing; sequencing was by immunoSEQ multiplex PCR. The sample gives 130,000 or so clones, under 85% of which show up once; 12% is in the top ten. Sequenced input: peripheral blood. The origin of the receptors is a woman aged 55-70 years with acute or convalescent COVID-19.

The chain's CDR3 is CASSFGRGNQPQHF. DNA of the CDR3: TGTGCCAGCAGCTTTGGTCGGGGGAATCAGCCCCAGCATTTT. The rearrangement links TRBV5-6 to TRBJ1-5, with a tentative D call TRBD1 (5 bases). Looked up from germline, CDR1 is SGHDT and CDR2 is YYEEEE. The length of the CDR3 is 14 residues. V lost 2 bases to trimming and J lost 4 bases, with 10 bases between them.

As DNA, the CDR3 is TGTGCCAGCAGCTTAGTTAGGGGGACTAGGAGCCACAATGAGCAGTTCTTC. This translates into CASSLVRGTRSHNEQFF. V gene TRBV7-2 combines with J gene TRBJ2-1; TRBD2 matches at 8 bases. Germline values: CDR1 SGHTA, CDR2 FQGNSA. The J segment lost 5 bases and the V segment lost 1 base, leaving 10 bases of the junction unmatched. The CDR3 consists of 17 residues.

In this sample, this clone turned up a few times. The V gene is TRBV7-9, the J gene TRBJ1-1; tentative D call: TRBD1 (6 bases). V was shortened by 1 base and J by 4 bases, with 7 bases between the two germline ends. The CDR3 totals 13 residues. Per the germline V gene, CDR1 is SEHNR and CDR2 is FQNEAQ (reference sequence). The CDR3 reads CASSLGGLTEAFF. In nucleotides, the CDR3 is TGTGCCAGCAGCTTAGGGGGGCTCACTGAAGCTTTCTTT.

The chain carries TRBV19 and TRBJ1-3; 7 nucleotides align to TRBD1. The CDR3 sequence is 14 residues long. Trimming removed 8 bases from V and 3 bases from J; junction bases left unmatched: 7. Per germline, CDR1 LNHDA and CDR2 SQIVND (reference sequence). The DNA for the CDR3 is TGTGCCAGTGGCCTCGGGACAGATGGAAACACCATATATTTT. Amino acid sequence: CASGLGTDGNTIYF.

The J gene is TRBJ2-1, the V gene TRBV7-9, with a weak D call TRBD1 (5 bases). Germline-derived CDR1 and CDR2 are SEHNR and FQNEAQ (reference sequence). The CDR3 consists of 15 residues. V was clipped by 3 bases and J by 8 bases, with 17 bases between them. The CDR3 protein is CASSFQGLLSDEQFF. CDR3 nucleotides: TGTGCCAGCAGCTTCCAGGGATTATTAAGCGATGAGCAGTTCTTC.

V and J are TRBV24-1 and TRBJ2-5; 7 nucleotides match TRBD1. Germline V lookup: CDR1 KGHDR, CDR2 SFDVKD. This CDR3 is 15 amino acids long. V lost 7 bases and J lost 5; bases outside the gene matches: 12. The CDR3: CATSESRGLGETQYF. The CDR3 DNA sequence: TGTGCCACCAGCGAGTCAAGGGGGCTAGGGGAGACCCAGTACTTC.

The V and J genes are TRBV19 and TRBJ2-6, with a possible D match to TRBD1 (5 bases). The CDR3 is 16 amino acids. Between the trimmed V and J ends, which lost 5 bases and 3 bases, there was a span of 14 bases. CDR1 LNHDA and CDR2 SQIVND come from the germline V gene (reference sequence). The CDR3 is CASSSYQGYGANVLTF. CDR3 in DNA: TGTGCCAGTAGTTCTTACCAGGGATATGGGGCCAACGTCCTGACTTTC.

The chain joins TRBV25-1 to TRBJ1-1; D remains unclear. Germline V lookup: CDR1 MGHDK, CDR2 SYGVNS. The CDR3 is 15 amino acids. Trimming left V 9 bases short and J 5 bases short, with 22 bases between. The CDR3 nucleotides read TGTGCCAGTCAACTTTGGGGAGGAGAGAATACTGAAGCTTTCTTT. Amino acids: CASQLWGGENTEAFF.

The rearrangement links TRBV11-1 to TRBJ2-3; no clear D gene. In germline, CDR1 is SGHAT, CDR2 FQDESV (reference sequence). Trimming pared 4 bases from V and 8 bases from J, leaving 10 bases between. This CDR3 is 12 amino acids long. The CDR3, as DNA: TGTGCCAGCAGCTCTCAAGCGCGTACGCAGTATTTT. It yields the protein CASSSQARTQYF. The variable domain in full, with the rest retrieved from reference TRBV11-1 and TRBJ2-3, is EAEVAQSPRYKITEKSQAVAFWCDPISGHATLYWYRQILGQGPELLVQFQDESVVDDSQLPKDRFSAERLKGVDSTLKIQPAELGDSAMYLCASSSQARTQYFGPGTRLTVL.

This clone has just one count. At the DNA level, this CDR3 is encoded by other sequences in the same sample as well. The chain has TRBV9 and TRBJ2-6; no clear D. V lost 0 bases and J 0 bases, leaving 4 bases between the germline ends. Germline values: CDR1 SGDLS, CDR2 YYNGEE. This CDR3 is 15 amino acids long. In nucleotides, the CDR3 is TGTGCCAGCAGCGTAGGGGCCTCTGGGGCCAACGTCCTGACTTTC. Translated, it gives CASSVGASGANVLTF.

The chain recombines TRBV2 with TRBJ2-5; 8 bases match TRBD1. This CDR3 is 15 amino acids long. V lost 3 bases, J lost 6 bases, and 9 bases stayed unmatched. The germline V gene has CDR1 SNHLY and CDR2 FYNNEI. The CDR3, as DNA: TGTGCCAGCAGTGATGACAGGGGATGGTCGAAGACCCAGTACTTC. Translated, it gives CASSDDRGWSKTQYF. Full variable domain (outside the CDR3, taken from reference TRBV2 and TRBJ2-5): EPEVTQTPSHQVTQMGQEVILRCVPISNHLYFYWYRQILGQKVEFLVSFYNNEISEKSEIFDDQFSVERPDGSNFTLKIRSTKLEDSAMYFCASSDDRGWSKTQYFGPGTRLLVL.

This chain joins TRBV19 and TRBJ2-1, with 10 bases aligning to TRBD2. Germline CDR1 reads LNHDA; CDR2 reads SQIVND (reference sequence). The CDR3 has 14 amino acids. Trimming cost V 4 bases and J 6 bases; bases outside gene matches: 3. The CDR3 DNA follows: TGTGCCAGTAGTACTAGCGGGGGCCGCAATGAGCAGTTCTTC. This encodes CASSTSGGRNEQFF.

CDR3 residues: CASSQDREAFF. The CDR3 DNA reads TGTGCCAGCAGCCAAGACAGGGAAGCTTTCTTT. The rearrangement uses TRBV3-1 (or the pseudogene TRBV3-2) and TRBJ1-1; D ambiguous. The V gene lost 0 bases and the J gene lost 8 bases, with 4 bases spanning the gap. The CDR3 has 11 amino acids. Germline V gene lookup returns CDR1 LGHDT and CDR2 YNNKEL (reference sequence).

This CDR3 reads CASSEDSAQETQYF. Here the CDR3 DNA reads TGTGCCAGCTCCGAGGACAGCGCCCAAGAGACCCAGTACTTC. The chain recombines TRBV7-9 with TRBJ2-5; D is possibly TRBD1 (6 bases). This CDR3 spans 14 amino acids. Trimming shortened V by 8 bases and J by 1 base, and 14 bases separated the two germline ends. Germline CDR1 is SEHNR and CDR2 is FQNEAQ (reference sequence).

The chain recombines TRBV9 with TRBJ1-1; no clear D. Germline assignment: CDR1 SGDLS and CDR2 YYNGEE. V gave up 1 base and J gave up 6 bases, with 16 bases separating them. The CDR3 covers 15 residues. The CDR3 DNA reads TGTGCCAGCAGCGTAAGGGAGGGTGGTCCCTCTGAAGCTTTCTTT. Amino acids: CASSVREGGPSEAFF.

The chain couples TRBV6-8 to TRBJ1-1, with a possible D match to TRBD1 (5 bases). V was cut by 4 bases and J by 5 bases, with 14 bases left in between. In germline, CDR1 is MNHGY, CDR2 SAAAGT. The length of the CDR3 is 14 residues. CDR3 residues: CASSSKGLDTEAFF. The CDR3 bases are TGTGCCAGCAGTTCAAAGGGACTAGATACTGAAGCTTTCTTT.

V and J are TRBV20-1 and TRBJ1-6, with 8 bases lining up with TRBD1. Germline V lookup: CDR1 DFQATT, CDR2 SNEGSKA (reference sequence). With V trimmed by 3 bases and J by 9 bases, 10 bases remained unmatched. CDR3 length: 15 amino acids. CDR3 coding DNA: TGCAGTGCTAGTATCCGGGACAGGTCGAGTTCACCCCTCCACTTT. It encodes CSASIRDRSSSPLHF.

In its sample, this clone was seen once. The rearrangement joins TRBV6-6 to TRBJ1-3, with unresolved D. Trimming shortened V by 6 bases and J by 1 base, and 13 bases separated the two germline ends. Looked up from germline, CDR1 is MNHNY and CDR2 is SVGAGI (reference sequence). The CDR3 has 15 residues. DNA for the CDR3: TGTGCCAGCAGACCCCAGGCCACTTCTGGAAACACCATATATTTT. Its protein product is CASRPQATSGNTIYF.

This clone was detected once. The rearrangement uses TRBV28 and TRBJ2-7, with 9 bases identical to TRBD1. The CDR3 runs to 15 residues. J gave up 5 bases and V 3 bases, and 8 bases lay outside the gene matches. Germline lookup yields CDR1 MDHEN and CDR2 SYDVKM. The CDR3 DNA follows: TGTGCCAGCAGTTTTTCCGGGACAGGGTATCACGAGCAGTACTTC. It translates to CASSFSGTGYHEQYF.

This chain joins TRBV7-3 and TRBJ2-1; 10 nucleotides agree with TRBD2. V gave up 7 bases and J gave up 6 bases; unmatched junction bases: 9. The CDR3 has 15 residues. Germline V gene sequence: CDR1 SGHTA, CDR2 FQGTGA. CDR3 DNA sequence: TGTGCCAGCACCCTTAGCGGGGGGATCGGCAATGAGCAGTTCTTC. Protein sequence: CASTLSGGIGNEQFF.

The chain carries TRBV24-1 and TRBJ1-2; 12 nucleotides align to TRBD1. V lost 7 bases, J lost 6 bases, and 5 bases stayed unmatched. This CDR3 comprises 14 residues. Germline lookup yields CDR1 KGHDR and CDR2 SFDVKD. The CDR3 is CATSPRDRGHGYTF. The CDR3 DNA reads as TGTGCCACCAGCCCCCGGGACAGGGGGCATGGCTACACCTTC.

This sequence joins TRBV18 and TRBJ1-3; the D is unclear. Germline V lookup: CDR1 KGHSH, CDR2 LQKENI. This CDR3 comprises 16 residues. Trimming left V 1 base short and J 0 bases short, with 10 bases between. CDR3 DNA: TGTGCCAGCTCACCACAGGACTCCTCCTCTGGAAACACCATATATTTT. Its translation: CASSPQDSSSGNTIYF.

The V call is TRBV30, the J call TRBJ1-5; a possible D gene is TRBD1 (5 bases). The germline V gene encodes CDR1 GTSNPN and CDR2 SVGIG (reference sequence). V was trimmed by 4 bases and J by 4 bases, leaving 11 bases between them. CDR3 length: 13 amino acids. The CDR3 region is CAWTGGPNQPQHF. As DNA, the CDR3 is TGTGCCTGGACGGGGGGACCGAATCAGCCCCAGCATTTT. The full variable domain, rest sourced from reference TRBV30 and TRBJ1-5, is SQTIHQWPATLVQPVGSPLSLECTVEGTSNPNLYWYRQAAGRGLQLLFYSVGIGQISSEVPQNLSASRPQDRQFILSSKKLLLSDSGFYLCAWTGGPNQPQHFGDGTRLSIL.

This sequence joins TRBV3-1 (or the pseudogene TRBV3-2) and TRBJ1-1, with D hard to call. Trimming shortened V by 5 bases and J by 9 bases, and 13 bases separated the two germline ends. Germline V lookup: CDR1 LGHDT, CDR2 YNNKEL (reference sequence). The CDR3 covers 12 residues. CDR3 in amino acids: CASSSSGGQAFF. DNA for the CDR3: TGTGCCAGCAGCTCAAGCGGCGGGCAAGCTTTCTTT.

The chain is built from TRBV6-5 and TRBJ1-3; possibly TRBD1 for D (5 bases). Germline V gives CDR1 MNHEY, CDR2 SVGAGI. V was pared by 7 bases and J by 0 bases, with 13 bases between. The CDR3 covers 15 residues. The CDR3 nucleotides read TGTGCCAGCACCGCTCAGGGATCCTCTGGAAACACCATATATTTT. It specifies CASTAQGSSGNTIYF.

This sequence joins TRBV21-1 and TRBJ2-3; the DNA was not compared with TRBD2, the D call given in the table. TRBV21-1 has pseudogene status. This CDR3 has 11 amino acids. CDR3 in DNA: TGTGCCACCGGCGGCTCAGATACGCAGTATTTT. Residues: CATGGSDTQYF.

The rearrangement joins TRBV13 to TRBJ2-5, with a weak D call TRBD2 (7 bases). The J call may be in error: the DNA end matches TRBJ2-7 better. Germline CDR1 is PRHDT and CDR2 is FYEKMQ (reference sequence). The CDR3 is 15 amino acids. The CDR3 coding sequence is TGTGCCAGCAGTTTGGGGGGGCCTCGGGGCCGCGAGCAGTACTTC. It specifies CASSLGGPRGREQYF.

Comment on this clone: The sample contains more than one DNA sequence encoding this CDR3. The CDR3 loop is CASSQRQQETQYF. The CDR3 DNA follows: TGTGCCAGCAGTCAGCGACAGCAAGAGACCCAGTACTTC. The chain is built from TRBV11-2 and TRBJ2-5, with TRBD1 as a possible D gene (5 bases). The V gene's germline CDR1 is SGHAT and CDR2 FQNNGV. The CDR3 runs to 13 residues. With 6 bases removed from V and 2 bases from J, the gap between germline ends came to 10 bases.

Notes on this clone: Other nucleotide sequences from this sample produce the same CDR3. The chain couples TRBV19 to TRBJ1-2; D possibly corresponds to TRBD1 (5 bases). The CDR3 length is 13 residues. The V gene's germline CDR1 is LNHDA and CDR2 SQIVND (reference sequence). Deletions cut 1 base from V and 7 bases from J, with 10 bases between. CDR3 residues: CASSIAGDGGYTF. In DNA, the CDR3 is TGTGCCAGTAGTATAGCGGGGGATGGTGGCTACACCTTC.

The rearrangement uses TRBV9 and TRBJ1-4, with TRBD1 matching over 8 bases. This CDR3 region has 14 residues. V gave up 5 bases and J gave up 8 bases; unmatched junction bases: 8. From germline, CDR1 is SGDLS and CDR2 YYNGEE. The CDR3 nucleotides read TGTGCCAGCAGTACACAGGGGGGCGACGAAAAACTGTTTTTT. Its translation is CASSTQGGDEKLFF.